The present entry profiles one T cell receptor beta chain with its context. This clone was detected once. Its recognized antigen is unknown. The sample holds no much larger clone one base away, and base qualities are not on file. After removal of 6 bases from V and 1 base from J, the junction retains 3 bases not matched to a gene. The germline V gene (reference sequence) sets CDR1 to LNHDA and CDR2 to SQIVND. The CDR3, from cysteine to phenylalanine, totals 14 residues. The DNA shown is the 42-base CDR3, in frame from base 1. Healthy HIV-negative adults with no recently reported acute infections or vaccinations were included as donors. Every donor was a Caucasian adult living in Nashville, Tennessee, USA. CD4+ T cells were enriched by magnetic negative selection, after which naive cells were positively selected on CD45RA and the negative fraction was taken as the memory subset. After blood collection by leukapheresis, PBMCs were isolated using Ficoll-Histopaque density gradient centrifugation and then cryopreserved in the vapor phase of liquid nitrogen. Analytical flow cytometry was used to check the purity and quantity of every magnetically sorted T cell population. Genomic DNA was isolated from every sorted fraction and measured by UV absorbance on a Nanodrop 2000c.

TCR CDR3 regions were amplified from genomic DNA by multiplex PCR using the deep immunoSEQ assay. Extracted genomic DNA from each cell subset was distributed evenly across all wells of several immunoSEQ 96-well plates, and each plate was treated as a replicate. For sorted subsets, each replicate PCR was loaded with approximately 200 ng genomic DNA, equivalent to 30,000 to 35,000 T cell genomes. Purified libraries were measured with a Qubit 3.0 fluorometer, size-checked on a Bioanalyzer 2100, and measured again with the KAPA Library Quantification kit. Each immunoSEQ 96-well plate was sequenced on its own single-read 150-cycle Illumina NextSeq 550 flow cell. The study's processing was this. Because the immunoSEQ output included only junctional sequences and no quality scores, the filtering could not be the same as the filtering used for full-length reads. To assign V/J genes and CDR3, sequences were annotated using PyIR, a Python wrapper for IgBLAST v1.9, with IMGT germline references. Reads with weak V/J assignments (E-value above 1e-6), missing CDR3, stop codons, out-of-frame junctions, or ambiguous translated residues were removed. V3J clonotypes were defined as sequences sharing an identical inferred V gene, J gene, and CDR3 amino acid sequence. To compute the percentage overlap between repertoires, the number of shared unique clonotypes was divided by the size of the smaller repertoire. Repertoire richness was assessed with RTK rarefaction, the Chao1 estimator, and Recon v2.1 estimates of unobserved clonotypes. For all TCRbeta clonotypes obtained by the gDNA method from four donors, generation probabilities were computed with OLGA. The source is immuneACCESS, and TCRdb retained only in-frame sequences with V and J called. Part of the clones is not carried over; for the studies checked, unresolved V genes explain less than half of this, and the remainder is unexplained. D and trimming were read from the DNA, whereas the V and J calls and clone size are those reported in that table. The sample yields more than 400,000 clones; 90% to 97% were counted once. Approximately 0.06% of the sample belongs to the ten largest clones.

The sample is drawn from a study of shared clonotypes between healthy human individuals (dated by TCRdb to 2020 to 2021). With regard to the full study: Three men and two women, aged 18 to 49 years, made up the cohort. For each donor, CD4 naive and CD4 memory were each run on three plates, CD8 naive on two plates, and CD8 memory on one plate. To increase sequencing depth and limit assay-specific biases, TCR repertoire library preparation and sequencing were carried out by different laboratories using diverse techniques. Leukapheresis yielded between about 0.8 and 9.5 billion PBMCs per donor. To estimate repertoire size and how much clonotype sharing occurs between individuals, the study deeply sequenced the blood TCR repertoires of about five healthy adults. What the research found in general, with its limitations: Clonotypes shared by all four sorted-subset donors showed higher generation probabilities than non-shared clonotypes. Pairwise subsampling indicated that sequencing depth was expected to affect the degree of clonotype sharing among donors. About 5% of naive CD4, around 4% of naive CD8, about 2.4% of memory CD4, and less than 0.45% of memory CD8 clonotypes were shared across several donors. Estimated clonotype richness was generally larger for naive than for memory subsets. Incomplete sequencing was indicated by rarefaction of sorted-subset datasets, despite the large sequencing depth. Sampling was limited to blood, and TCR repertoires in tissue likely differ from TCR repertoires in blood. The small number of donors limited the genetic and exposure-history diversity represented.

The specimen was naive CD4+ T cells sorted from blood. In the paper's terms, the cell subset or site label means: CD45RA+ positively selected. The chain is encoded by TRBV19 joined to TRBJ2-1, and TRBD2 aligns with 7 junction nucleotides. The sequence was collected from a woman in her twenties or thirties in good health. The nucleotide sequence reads TGTGCCAGTAGAGGAGCGGGATCCTACAATGAGCAGTTCTTC. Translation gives CASRGAGSYNEQFF.